The 24 T cell receptor beta chains below come from one sample, sequenced in a study of shared clonotypes between healthy human individuals. The data were produced by immunoSEQ multiplex PCR, yet TCRdb's version contains in-frame clones alone and is incomplete. The sample shows about half a million clones, 60% to 80% of them seen only once. The sequenced sample was PBMCs. The origin of the receptors is a woman between 40 and 55 years old in good health. Some clones in this sample may be carry-over from other donors' samples.

On this clone: Additional DNA sequences in this sample encode the identical CDR3. The chain joins TRBV19 to TRBJ1-4; D gene ambiguous. CDR3 length equals 13 residues. V shed 4 bases and J shed 5 bases, with 8 bases lying between them. The germline CDR1 and CDR2 sequences are LNHDA and SQIVND (reference sequence). The CDR3 here is CASSRTGNEKLFF. The DNA for the CDR3 is TGTGCCAGTAGTAGGACCGGGAATGAAAAACTGTTTTTT.

The J gene is TRBJ2-2, the V gene TRBV5-4, with TRBD2 matching 12 bases. V gave up 1 base and J gave up 4 bases; unmatched junction bases: 5. CDR1 is SGHNT and CDR2 is YYREEE in the germline V gene (reference sequence). The CDR3 is made up of 17 amino acids. The CDR3 here is CASSLYLAGGFTGELFF. The CDR3 DNA follows: TGTGCCAGCAGCTTGTATCTAGCGGGAGGGTTCACCGGGGAGCTGTTTTTT.

The V and J genes are TRBV23-1 and TRBJ1-5, with D hard to call. TRBV23-1 is assigned to the ORF class and has an uncertain function. V lost 2 bases and J lost 7, with 15 bases in between. This CDR3 has 15 residues. In nucleotides, the CDR3 is TGCGCCAGCAGTCAAAAACTTTTGGGTTACCAGCCCCAGCATTTT. Protein: CASSQKLLGYQPQHF.

The DNA of the CDR3 is TGCGCCAGCAGCTTGGCCGGGCCCTCCTACAATGAGCAGTTCTTC. Protein sequence: CASSLAGPSYNEQFF. V is TRBV5-1 and J is TRBJ2-1; no clear D. V gave up 0 bases and J gave up 0 bases, with 7 bases separating them. Germline V CDR1 and CDR2: SGHRS, YFSETQ. The CDR3 extends over 15 amino acids.

The rearrangement uses TRBV11-1 and TRBJ2-7, with TRBD1 matching over 7 bases. The CDR3 covers 13 residues. The V gene end was trimmed by 3 bases and the J gene end by 4 bases; junction bases not matched to a gene: 3. The germline V gene has CDR1 SGHAT and CDR2 FQDESV (reference sequence). CDR3 bases: TGTGCCAGCAGCTTTGACAGGGAATACGAGCAGTACTTC. Its translation: CASSFDREYEQYF.

This rearrangement joins TRBV19 to TRBJ1-2, with D unresolved. The V gene's germline CDR1 is LNHDA and CDR2 SQIVND (reference sequence). The CDR3 consists of 13 residues. Trimming cost V 7 bases and J 7 bases, with 16 bases left between them. DNA of the CDR3: TGTGCCAGTAAACGGACGGGGATGGGTGGCTACACCTTC. Amino acid sequence: CASKRTGMGGYTF.

This chain connects TRBV4-1 to TRBJ2-3, with 10 bases aligning to TRBD2. This CDR3 comprises 17 residues. Germline V gene sequence: CDR1 MGHRA, CDR2 YSYEKL. The J segment lost 1 base and the V segment lost 1 base, leaving 5 bases of the junction unmatched. The CDR3: CASSQALLAGGTDTQYF. The CDR3 DNA sequence: TGCGCCAGCAGCCAAGCTCTCCTAGCGGGAGGCACAGATACGCAGTATTTT.

V and J are TRBV2 and TRBJ2-1; 11 positions agree with TRBD1. Germline V gene lookup returns CDR1 SNHLY and CDR2 FYNNEI. The V gene end was trimmed by 4 bases and the J gene end by 2 bases; junction bases not matched to a gene: 4. CDR3 length: 16 residues. CDR3: CASSGGTGGAYNEQFF. The CDR3 bases are TGTGCCAGCAGTGGGGGGACAGGGGGAGCCTACAATGAGCAGTTCTTC.

This chain links TRBV18 with TRBJ2-7; no clear D gene. The V gene lost 0 bases and the J gene lost 3 bases, with 18 bases spanning the gap. Germline loops: CDR1 KGHSH, CDR2 LQKENI. CDR3 length: 17 amino acids. For the CDR3, the DNA is TGTGCCAGCTCACCACCCAGAGAGACATTACCCTTCTACGAGCAGTACTTC. It specifies CASSPPRETLPFYEQYF. The variable domain in full, completed from reference TRBV18 and TRBJ2-7, reads NAGVMQNPRHLVRRRGQEARLRCSPMKGHSHVYWYRQLPEEGLKFMVYLQKENIIDESGMPKERFSAEFPKEGPSILRIQQVVRGDSAAYFCASSPPRETLPFYEQYFGPGTRLTVT.

The CDR3 region is CAWSSSLAGEQFF. The CDR3, as DNA: TGTGCCTGGAGCTCCTCGCTAGCGGGTGAGCAGTTCTTC. The chain combines TRBV30 with TRBJ2-1, with 8 positions matching TRBD2. CDR1 GTSNPN and CDR2 SVGIG come from the germline V gene (reference sequence). J gave up 9 bases and V 3 bases, and 7 bases lay outside the gene matches. The CDR3 has 13 amino acids.

The V and J genes are TRBV18 and TRBJ2-1, with TRBD2 matching over 7 bases. The CDR3 is 16 residues long. Germline loops: CDR1 KGHSH, CDR2 LQKENI. Trimming cost V 0 bases and J 4 bases; bases outside gene matches: 6. The CDR3 loop is CASSPPGGERYNEQFF. The DNA of the CDR3 is TGTGCCAGCTCACCACCGGGGGGGGAGCGGTACAATGAGCAGTTCTTC.

This clone has a handful of counts. The J gene is TRBJ1-3, the V gene TRBV29-1; D perhaps matches TRBD1 (5 bases). The CDR3 contains 14 residues. The V end was cut by 7 bases, the J end by 4 bases, with 17 bases between. CDR1 is SQVTM and CDR2 is ANQGSEA in the germline V gene. The CDR3 DNA reads as TGCAGCGCTACTACAGGAGCCGTAGGAAACACCATATATTTT. This gives the protein CSATTGAVGNTIYF. The full variable domain, completed using reference TRBV29-1 and TRBJ1-3, is SAVISQKPSRDICQRGTSLTIQCQVDSQVTMMFWYRQQPGQSLTLIATANQGSEATYESGFVIDKFPISRPNLTFSTLTVSNMSPEDSSIYLCSATTGAVGNTIYFGEGSWLTVV.

This clone was found once. The chain carries TRBV5-1 and TRBJ2-2; 11 bases map to TRBD1. Looked up from germline, CDR1 is SGHRS and CDR2 is YFSETQ. The J segment lost 6 bases and the V segment lost 0 bases, leaving 7 bases of the junction unmatched. The CDR3 extends over 17 amino acids. The CDR3 bases are TGCGCCAGCAGCTTGGCCTTCGGGACAGGGGGTGCCGGGGAGCTGTTTTTT. This sequence encodes CASSLAFGTGGAGELFF.

This clone has a single count. The chain combines TRBV15 with TRBJ1-2; possible D gene TRBD1, 6 bases. V shed 1 base and J shed 0 bases, with 9 bases lying between them. Germline V gene lookup returns CDR1 LNHNV and CDR2 YYDKDF (reference sequence). This CDR3 spans 15 amino acids. CDR3 region: CATSRGTASNYGYTF. As DNA, the CDR3 is TGTGCCACCAGCAGAGGGACAGCCTCTAACTATGGCTACACCTTC.

The chain links TRBV7-9 to TRBJ1-1; 7 bases map to TRBD1. V dropped 8 bases and J dropped 1; count of bases not matched to a gene: 7. Germline V lookup: CDR1 SEHNR, CDR2 FQNEAQ (reference sequence). CDR3 length equals 14 residues. CDR3 amino acids: CASSDQGGNTEAFF. The CDR3 bases are TGTGCCAGCTCCGATCAGGGGGGGAACACTGAAGCTTTCTTT.

This chain joins TRBV19 and TRBJ1-5; a weak D match, TRBD1 (6 bases). Trimming stripped 10 bases from V and 2 bases from J, with 18 bases between. Germline V gene lookup returns CDR1 LNHDA and CDR2 SQIVND (reference sequence). CDR3 length equals 15 residues. As DNA, the CDR3 is TGTGCCACTCAGGTGGGGACACCCGGCAATCAGCCCCAGCATTTT. It specifies CATQVGTPGNQPQHF.

The V gene is TRBV29-1, the J gene TRBJ1-1; possibly TRBD1 for D (5 bases). CDR3 size: 13 residues. Trimming left V 3 bases short and J 4 bases short, with 12 bases between. Per the germline V gene, CDR1 is SQVTM and CDR2 is ANQGSEA. The CDR3 spells CSVDVVGGTEAFF. The CDR3 DNA reads TGCAGCGTTGACGTGGTTGGGGGCACTGAAGCTTTCTTT.

A word on this clone: A clone one base away is much larger, so this may be a read error. The gene calls are TRBV28 and TRBJ1-1; D call uncertain. This CDR3 is built from 12 residues. Germline CDR1 reads MDHEN; CDR2 reads SYDVKM. Trimming took off 6 bases at V and 1 base at J, with 6 bases between the two ends. The CDR3 coding sequence is TGTGCCAGCAGGGACGGGAACACTGAAGCTTTCTTT. This codes for CASRDGNTEAFF.

The chain uses TRBV29-1 and TRBJ1-1; tentative D call: TRBD1 (5 bases). This CDR3 is built from 13 residues. Deletions cut 1 base from V and 1 base from J, with 7 bases between. CDR1 SQVTM and CDR2 ANQGSEA come from the germline V gene. CDR3 loop: CSVEGTPNTEAFF. The CDR3 bases are TGCAGCGTTGAAGGGACACCGAACACTGAAGCTTTCTTT.

V is TRBV29-1 and J is TRBJ1-1, with a tentative D call TRBD1 (6 bases). CDR3 length equals 12 residues. V was pared by 7 bases and J by 3 bases, with 12 bases between. Germline lookup yields CDR1 SQVTM and CDR2 ANQGSEA. CDR3 residues: CSARGGDTEAFF. CDR3 DNA: TGCAGCGCCCGAGGGGGAGACACTGAAGCTTTCTTT.

On this clone: In the same sample, other DNA sequences code for this CDR3. CDR3 nucleotides: TGCAGCGCGGGGACTAGCGGGAGCAATGAGCAGTTCTTC. It yields the protein CSAGTSGSNEQFF. The rearrangement links TRBV29-1 to TRBJ2-1; TRBD2 matches 14 bases. The CDR3 sequence is 13 residues long. Germline lookup yields CDR1 SQVTM and CDR2 ANQGSEA. The trim removed 7 bases at V and 6 bases at J, leaving 2 bases unmatched.

The genes are TRBV7-2 and TRBJ1-2; 9 nucleotides line up with TRBD1. This CDR3 has 14 amino acids. Germline V gene lookup returns CDR1 SGHTA and CDR2 FQGNSA. The V gene end was trimmed by 5 bases and the J gene end by 4 bases; junction bases not matched to a gene: 5. The CDR3 loop reads CASSPGQGGYGYTF. CDR3 nucleotide sequence: TGTGCCAGCAGCCCGGGACAGGGCGGCTATGGCTACACCTTC. Filled out from reference TRBV7-2 and TRBJ1-2, the complete variable domain reads GAGVSQSPSNKVTEKGKDVELRCDPISGHTALYWYRQSLGQGLEFLIYFQGNSAPDKSGLPSDRFSAERTGGSVSTLTIQRTQQEDSAVYLCASSPGQGGYGYTFGSGTRLTVV.

This clone came up many times. This sequence joins TRBV7-9 and TRBJ2-3; D ambiguous. The CDR3 consists of 12 residues. The germline V gene encodes CDR1 SEHNR and CDR2 FQNEAQ (reference sequence). The ends were cut back, 5 bases at V and 5 bases at J, with 8 bases in the middle. The CDR3 region is CASSPRRDTQYF. The CDR3 DNA reads TGTGCCAGCAGCCCGCGAAGAGATACGCAGTATTTT.

The genes are TRBV28 and TRBJ1-2, with 9 positions matching TRBD1. The CDR3 sequence is 15 residues long. Per germline, CDR1 MDHEN and CDR2 SYDVKM. V shed 6 bases, J shed 8 bases, and the junction held 13 bases outside the gene matches. CDR3 in DNA: TGTGCCAGCAGCCCTACAGGGGGCGCTTTGAAGGGCTACACCTTC. Encoded protein: CASSPTGGALKGYTF.